This TCR beta chain came from a study of immune evolution from preneoplasia to lung adenocarcinoma. Study-level results: Compared with EGFR-mutant or double wild-type lesions, KRAS-mutant nodules were more clonal. From normal lung to invasive adenocarcinoma, top clone frequencies appeared to decrease. Later-stage lesions seemingly showed higher T cell density and diversity than normal lung.

The germline V gene encodes CDR1 SGHDT and CDR2 YYEEEE. The junction had 3 bases not matched to a gene; V was cut back by 4 bases and J by 2 bases. This CDR3 has 13 residues. The method was immunoSEQ multiplex PCR; TCRdb's version includes in-frame clones alone and lacks a portion of them. Of roughly 40,000 clones in the sample, around 79% were seen once. Each case's diagnosis was confirmed by two pathologists on H&E. This clone was recorded a few times. Its specificity is unknown. The chain employs TRBV5-6 and TRBJ2-7; 7 positions agree with TRBD1. The sequence derives from a person aged 55 to 69 with lung adenocarcinoma. The sequencing sample was made of FFPE invasive lung adenocarcinoma tissue. DNA for the CDR3: TGTGCCAGCAGCCAGGGACAGACCTACGAGCAGTACTTC. It encodes CASSQGQTYEQYF.